This TCR beta chain was retrieved from a study of monozygotic twins with cystic fibrosis. Looking at the study overall: Libraries were built from around 3 micrograms of fragmented DNA using about 16 PCR cycles.

Study-level points and caveats: V usage most resembled the co-twin in 13 of 16 pairs.

The CDR3 loop spans 15 amino acids. CDR1 MNHNY and CDR2 SVGAGI come from the germline V gene (reference sequence). V lost 5 bases, J lost 1 base, and 11 bases lay in between. A remark on this clone: The antigen remains unidentified.

Sequenced by immunoSEQ multiplex PCR; TCRdb stores in-frame clones only, minus some. This table has some 33,000 clones, 75% to 95% appearing once. The receptor's source is a boy aged 2 to 10 with cystic fibrosis. Sequenced: blood. V and J are TRBV6-6 and TRBJ2-2; no firm D call. CDR3 sequence: CASSHTRRNTGELFF. In DNA form, the CDR3 reads TGTGCCAGCAGTCACACCCGCAGGAACACCGGGGAGCTGTTTTTT.